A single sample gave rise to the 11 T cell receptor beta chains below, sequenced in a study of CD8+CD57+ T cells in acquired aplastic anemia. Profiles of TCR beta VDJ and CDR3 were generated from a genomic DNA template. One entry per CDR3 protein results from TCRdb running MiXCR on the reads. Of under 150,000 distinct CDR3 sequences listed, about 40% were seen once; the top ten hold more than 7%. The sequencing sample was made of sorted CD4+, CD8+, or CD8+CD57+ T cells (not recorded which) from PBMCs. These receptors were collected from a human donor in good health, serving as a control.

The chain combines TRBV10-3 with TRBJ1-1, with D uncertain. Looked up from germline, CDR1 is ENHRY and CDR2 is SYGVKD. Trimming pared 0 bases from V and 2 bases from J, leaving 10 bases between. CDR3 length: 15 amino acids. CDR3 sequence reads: CAISESRGGNTEAFF. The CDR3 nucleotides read TGTGCCATCAGTGAGTCGCGGGGTGGTAACACTGAAGCTTTCTTT.

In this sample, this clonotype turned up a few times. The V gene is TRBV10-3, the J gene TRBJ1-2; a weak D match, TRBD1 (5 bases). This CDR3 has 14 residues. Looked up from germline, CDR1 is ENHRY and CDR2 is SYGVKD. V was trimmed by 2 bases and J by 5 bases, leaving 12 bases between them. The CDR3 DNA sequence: TGTGCCATCAGTGAGGTGGGACCCTTGTATGGCTACACCTTC. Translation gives CAISEVGPLYGYTF.

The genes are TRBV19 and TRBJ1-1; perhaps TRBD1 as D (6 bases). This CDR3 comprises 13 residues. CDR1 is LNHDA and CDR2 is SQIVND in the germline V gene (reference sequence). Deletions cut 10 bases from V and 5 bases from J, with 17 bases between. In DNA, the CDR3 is TGTGCCAAAGAATCCGGGACACCGACTGAAGCTTTCTTT. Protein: CAKESGTPTEAFF.

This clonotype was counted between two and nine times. The CDR3 sequence is CATSEAGVSYEQYF. Written as DNA, the CDR3 is TGTGCCACCAGTGAGGCGGGAGTCTCCTACGAGCAGTACTTC. This sequence joins TRBV24-1 and TRBJ2-7; TRBD2 agrees at 7 bases. CDR1 KGHDR and CDR2 SFDVKD come from the germline V gene. CDR3 length equals 14 residues. J gave up 0 bases and V 4 bases, and 2 bases lay outside the gene matches.

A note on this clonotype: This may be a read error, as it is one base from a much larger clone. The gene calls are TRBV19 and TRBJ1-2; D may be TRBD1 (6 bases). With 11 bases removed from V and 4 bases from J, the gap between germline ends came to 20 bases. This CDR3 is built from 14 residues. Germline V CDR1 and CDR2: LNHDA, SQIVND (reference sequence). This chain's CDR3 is CAWSAGARGYGYTF. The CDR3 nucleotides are TGTGCCTGGAGCGCGGGGGCCCGCGGCTATGGCTACACCTTC.

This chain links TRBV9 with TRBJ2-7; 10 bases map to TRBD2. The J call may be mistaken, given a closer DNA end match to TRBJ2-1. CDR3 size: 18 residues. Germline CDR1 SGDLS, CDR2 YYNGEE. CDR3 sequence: CASSVSLTAGGPRDEQFF. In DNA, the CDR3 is TGTGCCAGCAGCGTATCCCTTACAGCGGGAGGGCCGCGGGATGAGCAGTTCTTC.

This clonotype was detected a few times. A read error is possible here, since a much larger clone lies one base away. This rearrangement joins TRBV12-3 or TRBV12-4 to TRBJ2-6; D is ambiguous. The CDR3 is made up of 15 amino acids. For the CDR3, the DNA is TGTGCCTGCAGTTTGATGGTCTCTGGGGCCAACGTCCTGACTTTC. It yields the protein CACSLMVSGANVLTF.

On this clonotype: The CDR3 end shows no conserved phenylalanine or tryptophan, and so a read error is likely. CDR3: CASSLRLGGEQFL. The CDR3 nucleotides read TGCGCCAGCAGCTTAAGGCTAGGGGGTGAGCAGTTCCTC. The chain uses TRBV5-1 and TRBJ2-1; maybe TRBD1 (6 bases). The V gene lost 2 bases and the J gene lost 9 bases, with 12 bases spanning the gap. This CDR3 region has 13 residues. Germline assignment: CDR1 SGHRS and CDR2 YFSETQ.

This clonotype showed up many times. The CDR3 loop reads CASSLLGQSLGTDTQYF. The CDR3 DNA is TGTGCCAGCAGCCTCCTCGGCCAGAGTCTTGGCACAGATACGCAGTATTTT. J is TRBJ2-3 and V is TRBV4-2, with D unresolved. There are 17 residues in the CDR3. CDR1 is LGHNA, CDR2 YNFKEQ, per germline. The ends were cut back, 4 bases at V and 1 base at J, with 18 bases in the middle.

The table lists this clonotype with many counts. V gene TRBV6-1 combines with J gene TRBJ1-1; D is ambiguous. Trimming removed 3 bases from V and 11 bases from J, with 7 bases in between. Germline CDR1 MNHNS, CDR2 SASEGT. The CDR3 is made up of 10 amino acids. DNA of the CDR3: TGTGCCAGCAGTGAGAATAATGCTTTCTTT. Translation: CASSENNAFF.

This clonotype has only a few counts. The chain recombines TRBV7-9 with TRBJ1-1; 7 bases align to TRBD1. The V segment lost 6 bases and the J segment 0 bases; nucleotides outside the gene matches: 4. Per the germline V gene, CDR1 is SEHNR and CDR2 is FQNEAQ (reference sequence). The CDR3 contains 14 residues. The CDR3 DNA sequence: TGTGCCAGCAGACAAGGACAGGTGAACACTGAAGCTTTCTTT. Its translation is CASRQGQVNTEAFF.